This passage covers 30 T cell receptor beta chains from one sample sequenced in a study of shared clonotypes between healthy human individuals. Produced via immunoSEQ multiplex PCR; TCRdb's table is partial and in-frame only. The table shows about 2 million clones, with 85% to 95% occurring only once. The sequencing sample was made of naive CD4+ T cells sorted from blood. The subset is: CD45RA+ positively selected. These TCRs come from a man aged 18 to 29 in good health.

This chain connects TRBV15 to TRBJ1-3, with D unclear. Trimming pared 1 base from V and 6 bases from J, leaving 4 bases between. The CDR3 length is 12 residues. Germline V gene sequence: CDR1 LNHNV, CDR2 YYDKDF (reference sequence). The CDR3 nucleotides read TGTGCCACCAGCAGAGCTGAAAACACCATATATTTT. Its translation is CATSRAENTIYF.

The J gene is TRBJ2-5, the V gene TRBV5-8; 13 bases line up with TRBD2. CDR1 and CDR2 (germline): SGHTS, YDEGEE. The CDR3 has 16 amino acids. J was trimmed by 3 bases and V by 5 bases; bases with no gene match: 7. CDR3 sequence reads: CASRKGLAGEKETQYF. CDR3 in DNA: TGTGCCAGCAGAAAAGGACTAGCGGGGGAGAAAGAGACCCAGTACTTC. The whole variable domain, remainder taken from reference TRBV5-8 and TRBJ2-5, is EAGVTQSPTHLIKTRGQQATLRCSPISGHTSVYWYQQALGLGLQFLLWYDEGEERNRGNFPPRFSGRQFPNYSSELNVNALELEDSALYLCASRKGLAGEKETQYFGPGTRLLVL.

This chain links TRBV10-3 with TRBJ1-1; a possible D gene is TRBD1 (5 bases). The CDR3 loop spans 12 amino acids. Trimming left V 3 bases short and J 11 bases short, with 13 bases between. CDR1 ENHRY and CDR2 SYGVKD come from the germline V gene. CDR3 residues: CAISDRGPRAFF. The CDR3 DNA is TGTGCCATCAGTGATCGGGGACCTCGGGCTTTCTTT.

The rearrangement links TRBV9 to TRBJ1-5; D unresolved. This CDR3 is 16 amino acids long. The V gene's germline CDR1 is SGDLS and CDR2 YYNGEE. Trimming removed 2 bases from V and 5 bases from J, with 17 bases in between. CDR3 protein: CASSVKDGSVHQPQHF. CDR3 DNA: TGTGCCAGCAGCGTGAAGGACGGTAGTGTGCATCAGCCCCAGCATTTT.

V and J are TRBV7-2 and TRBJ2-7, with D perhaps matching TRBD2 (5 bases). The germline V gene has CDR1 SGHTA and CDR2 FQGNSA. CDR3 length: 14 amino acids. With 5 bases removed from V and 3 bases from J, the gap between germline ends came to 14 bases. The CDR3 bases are TGTGCCAGCAGCGCCGACGGGGTCGACTACGAGCAGTACTTC. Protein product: CASSADGVDYEQYF. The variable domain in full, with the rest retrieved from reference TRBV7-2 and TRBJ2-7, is GAGVSQSPSNKVTEKGKDVELRCDPISGHTALYWYRQSLGQGLEFLIYFQGNSAPDKSGLPSDRFSAERTGGSVSTLTIQRTQQEDSAVYLCASSADGVDYEQYFGPGTRLTVT.

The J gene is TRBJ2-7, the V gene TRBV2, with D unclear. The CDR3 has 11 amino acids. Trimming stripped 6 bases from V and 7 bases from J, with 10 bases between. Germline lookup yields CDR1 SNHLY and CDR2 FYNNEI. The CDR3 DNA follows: TGTGCCAGCAGAATAGGGTGGGAGCAGTACTTC. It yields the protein CASRIGWEQYF.

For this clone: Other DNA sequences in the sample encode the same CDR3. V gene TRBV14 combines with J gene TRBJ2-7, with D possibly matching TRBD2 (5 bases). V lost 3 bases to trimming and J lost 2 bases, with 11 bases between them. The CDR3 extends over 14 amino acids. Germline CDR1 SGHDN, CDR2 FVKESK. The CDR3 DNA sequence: TGTGCCAGCAGCCAGGGTCCTAGCCCCTACGAGCAGTACTTC. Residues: CASSQGPSPYEQYF.

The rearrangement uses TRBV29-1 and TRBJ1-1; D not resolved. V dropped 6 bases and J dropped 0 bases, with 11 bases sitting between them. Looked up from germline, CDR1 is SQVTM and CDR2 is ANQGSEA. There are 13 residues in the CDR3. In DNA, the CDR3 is TGCAGCGTCGCGACGGTCATGAACACTGAAGCTTTCTTT. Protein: CSVATVMNTEAFF.

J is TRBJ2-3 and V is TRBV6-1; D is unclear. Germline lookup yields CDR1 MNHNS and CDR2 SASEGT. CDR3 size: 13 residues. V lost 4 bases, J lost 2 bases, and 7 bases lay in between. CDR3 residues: CASSAPTTDTQYF. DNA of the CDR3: TGTGCCAGCAGTGCCCCGACCACAGATACGCAGTATTTT.

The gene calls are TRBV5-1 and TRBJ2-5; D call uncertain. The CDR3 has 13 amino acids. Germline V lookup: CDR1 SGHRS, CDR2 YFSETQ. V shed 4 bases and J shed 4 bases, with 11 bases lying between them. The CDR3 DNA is TGCGCCAGCAGCCCTGGCATAGGAGAGACCCAGTACTTC. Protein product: CASSPGIGETQYF.

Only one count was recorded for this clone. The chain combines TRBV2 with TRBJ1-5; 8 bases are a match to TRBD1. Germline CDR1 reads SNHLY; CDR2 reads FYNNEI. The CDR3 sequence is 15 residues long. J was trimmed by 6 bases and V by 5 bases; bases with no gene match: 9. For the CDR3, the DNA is TGTGCCAGCAGTTTCACCGGGACAGGAAGTCAGCCCCAGCATTTT. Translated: CASSFTGTGSQPQHF.

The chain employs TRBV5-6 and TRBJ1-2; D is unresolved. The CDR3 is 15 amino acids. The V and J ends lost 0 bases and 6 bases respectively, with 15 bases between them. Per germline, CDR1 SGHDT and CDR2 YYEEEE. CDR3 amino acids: CASSLDSAGTHGYTF. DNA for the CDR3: TGTGCCAGCAGCTTGGATTCGGCGGGAACGCATGGCTACACCTTC.

DNA for the CDR3: TGTGCCAGCAGCGGGGACAATCAGCCCCAGCATTTT. Its protein product is CASSGDNQPQHF. The chain employs TRBV28 and TRBJ1-5; D gene unclear. Germline V gene data show CDR1 as MDHEN and CDR2 as SYDVKM. Trimming took off 6 bases at V and 3 bases at J, with 6 bases between the two ends. CDR3 size: 12 residues.

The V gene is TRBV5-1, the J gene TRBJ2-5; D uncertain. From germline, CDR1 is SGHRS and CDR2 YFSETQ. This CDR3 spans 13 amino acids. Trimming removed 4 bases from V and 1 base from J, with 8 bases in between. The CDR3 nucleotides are TGCGCCAGCAGCGGTGTCAGCCAAGAGACCCAGTACTTC. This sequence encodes CASSGVSQETQYF.

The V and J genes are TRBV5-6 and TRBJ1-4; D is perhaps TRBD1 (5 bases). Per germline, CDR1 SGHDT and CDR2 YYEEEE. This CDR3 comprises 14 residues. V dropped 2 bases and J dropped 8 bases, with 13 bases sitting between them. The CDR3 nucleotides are TGTGCCAGCAGCTTAGGTCGGCAGGGCGAAAAACTGTTTTTT. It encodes CASSLGRQGEKLFF.

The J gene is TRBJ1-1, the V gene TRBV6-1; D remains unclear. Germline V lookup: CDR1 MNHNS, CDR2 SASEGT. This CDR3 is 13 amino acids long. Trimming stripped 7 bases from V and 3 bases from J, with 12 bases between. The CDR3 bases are TGTGCCAGCACTGACGGACGTTACACTGAAGCTTTCTTT. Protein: CASTDGRYTEAFF.

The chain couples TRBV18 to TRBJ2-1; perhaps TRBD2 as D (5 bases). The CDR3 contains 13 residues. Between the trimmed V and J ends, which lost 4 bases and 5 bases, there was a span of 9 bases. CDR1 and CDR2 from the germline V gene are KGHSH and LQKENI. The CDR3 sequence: CASSRLGDNEQFF. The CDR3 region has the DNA TGTGCCAGCTCACGCCTGGGAGACAATGAGCAGTTCTTC.

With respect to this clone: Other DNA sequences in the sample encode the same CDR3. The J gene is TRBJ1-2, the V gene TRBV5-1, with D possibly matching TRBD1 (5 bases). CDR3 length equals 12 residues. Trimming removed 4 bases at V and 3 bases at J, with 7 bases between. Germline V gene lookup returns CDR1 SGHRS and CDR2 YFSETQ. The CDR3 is CASSRGDYGYTF. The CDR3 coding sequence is TGCGCCAGCAGCCGGGGCGACTATGGCTACACCTTC.

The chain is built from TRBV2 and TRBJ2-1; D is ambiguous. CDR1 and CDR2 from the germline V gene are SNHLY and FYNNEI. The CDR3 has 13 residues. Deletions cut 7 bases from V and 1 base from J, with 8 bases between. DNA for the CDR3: TGTGCCAGCAAGGCGAGGTCCTACAATGAGCAGTTCTTC. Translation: CASKARSYNEQFF. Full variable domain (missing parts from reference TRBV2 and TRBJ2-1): EPEVTQTPSHQVTQMGQEVILRCVPISNHLYFYWYRQILGQKVEFLVSFYNNEISEKSEIFDDQFSVERPDGSNFTLKIRSTKLEDSAMYFCASKARSYNEQFFGPGTRLTVL.

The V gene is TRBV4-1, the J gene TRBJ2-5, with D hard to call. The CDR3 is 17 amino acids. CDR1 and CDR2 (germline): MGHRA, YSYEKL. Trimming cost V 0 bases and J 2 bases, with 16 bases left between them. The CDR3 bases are TGCGCCAGCAGCCAAGATCGGTCCCAACCGGGTCAAGAGACCCAGTACTTC. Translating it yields CASSQDRSQPGQETQYF.

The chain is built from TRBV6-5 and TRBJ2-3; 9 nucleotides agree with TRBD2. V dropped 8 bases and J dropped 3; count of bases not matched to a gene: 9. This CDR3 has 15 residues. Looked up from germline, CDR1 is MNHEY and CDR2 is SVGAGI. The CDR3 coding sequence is TGTGCCAGCTTCAGGGCTAGCGGGACAACAGATACGCAGTATTTT. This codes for CASFRASGTTDTQYF.

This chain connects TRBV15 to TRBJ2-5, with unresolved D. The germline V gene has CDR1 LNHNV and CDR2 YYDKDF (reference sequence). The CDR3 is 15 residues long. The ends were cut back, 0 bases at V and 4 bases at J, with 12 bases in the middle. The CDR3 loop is CATSRDTGWRETQYF. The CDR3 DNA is TGTGCCACCAGCAGAGATACGGGCTGGCGAGAGACCCAGTACTTC.

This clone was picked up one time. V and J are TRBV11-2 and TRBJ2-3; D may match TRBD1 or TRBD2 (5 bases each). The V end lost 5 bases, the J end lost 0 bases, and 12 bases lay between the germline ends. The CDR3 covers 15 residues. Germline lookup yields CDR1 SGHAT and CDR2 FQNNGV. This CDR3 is CASSPIGGSTDTQYF. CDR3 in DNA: TGTGCCAGCAGCCCTATTGGGGGTAGCACAGATACGCAGTATTTT.

The CDR3 spells CASSELLSNEKLFF. The CDR3, as DNA: TGTGCCAGCAGTGAATTGCTGTCAAATGAAAAACTGTTTTTT. The chain carries TRBV2 and TRBJ1-4; no clear D. Germline CDR1 is SNHLY and CDR2 is FYNNEI. This CDR3 contains 14 residues. The V gene lost 2 bases and the J gene lost 5 bases, with 9 bases spanning the gap.

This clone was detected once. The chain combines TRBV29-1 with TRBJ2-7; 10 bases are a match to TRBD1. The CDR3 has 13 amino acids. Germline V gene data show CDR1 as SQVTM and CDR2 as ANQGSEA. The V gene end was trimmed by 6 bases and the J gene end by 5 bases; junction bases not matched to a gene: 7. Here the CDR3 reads CSVESDRGHEQYF. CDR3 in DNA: TGCAGCGTCGAAAGCGACAGGGGGCACGAGCAGTACTTC.

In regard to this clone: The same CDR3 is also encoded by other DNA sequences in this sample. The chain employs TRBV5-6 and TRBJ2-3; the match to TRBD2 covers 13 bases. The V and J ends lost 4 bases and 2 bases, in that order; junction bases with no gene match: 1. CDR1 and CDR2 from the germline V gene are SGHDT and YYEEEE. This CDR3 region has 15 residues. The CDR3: CASSGLAGATDTQYF. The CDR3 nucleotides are TGTGCCAGCAGCGGACTAGCGGGAGCCACAGATACGCAGTATTTT.

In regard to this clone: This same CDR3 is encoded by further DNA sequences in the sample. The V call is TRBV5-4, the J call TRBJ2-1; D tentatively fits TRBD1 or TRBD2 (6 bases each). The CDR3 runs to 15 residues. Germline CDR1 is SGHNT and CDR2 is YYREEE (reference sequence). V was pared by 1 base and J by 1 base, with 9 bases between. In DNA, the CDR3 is TGTGCCAGCAGCTTGAGGGGGGCATCCTACAATGAGCAGTTCTTC. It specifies CASSLRGASYNEQFF.

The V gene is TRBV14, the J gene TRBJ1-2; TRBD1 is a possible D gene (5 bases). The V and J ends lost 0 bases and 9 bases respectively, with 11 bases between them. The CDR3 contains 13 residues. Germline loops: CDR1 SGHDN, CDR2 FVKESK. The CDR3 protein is CASSQEVRGRYTF. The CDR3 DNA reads TGTGCCAGCAGCCAAGAAGTACGGGGACGCTACACCTTC.

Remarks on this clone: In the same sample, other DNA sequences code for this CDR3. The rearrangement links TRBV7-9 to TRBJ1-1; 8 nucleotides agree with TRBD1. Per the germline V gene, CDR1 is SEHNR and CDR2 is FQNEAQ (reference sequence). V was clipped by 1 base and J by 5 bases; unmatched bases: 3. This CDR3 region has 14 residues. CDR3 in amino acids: CASSLGQGYTEAFF. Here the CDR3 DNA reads TGTGCCAGCAGCTTAGGACAGGGGTATACTGAAGCTTTCTTT.

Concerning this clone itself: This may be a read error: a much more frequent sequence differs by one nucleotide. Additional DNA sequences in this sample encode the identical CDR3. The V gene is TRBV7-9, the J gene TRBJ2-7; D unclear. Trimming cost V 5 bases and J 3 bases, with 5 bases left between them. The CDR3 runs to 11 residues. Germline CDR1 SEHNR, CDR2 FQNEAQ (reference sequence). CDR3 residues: CASSPSYEQYF. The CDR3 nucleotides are TGTGCCAGCAGCCCAAGCTACGAGCAGTACTTC. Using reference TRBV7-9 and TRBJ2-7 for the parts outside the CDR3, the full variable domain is DTGVSQNPRHKITKRGQNVTFRCDPISEHNRLYWYRQTLGQGPEFLTYFQNEAQLEKSRLLSDRFSAERPKGSFSTLEIQRTEQGDSAMYLCASSPSYEQYFGPGTRLTVT.